These T cell receptor beta chains were read from a single sample in a study of PD-L1 blockade in urothelial cancer. Method: immunoSEQ multiplex PCR; TCRdb's copy keeps in-frame clones and lacks some. The table lists 65,000 to 80,000 clones, roughly 90% of them singletons. The sample here was PBMCs, taken around atezolizumab (anti-PD-L1) treatment. The receptors here all came from a man between 65 and 85 years old with urothelial cancer. CDR3s include the opening cysteine and the closing phenylalanine or tryptophan. The order of the fields is J gene, V gene, clone size, D gene, CDR3 DNA, CDR3 protein. A D gene is named only where the DNA matches it firmly. Clone size is not always given. Where it is, it says once, few, many or a class for expanded clones.

J gene: TRBJ1-2
V gene: TRBV19
clone size: -
D gene: TRBD1
CDR3 DNA: TGTGCCAGTAGTACCGGGACAGGGACGGGCTATGGCTACACCTTC
CDR3 protein: CASSTGTGTGYGYTF

J gene: TRBJ1-1
V gene: TRBV9
clone size: once
D gene: -
CDR3 DNA: TGTGCCAGCAGCGTAGTACATGGGAACACTGAAGCTTTCTTT
CDR3 protein: CASSVVHGNTEAFF

J gene: TRBJ2-1
V gene: TRBV7-8
clone size: -
D gene: -
CDR3 DNA: TGTGCCAGCAGCAATCAGGGGCGTAAATACAATGAGCAGTTCTTC
CDR3 protein: CASSNQGRKYNEQFF

J gene: TRBJ2-2
V gene: TRBV10-1
clone size: -
D gene: -
CDR3 DNA: TGCGCCAGCCGGTCCCCCATAACCGGGGAGCTGTTTTTT
CDR3 protein: CASRSPITGELFF

J gene: TRBJ2-7
V gene: TRBV6-5
clone size: -
D gene: -
CDR3 DNA: TGTGCCAGCAGTCAGAACTACGAGCAGTACTTC
CDR3 protein: CASSQNYEQYF

J gene: TRBJ2-1
V gene: TRBV27
clone size: -
D gene: -
CDR3 DNA: TGTGCCAGCAGTTTTTCCGGGCGGGACAATGAGCAGTTCTTC
CDR3 protein: CASSFSGRDNEQFF

J gene: TRBJ2-6
V gene: TRBV19
clone size: -
D gene: -
CDR3 DNA: TGTGCCTCAAAGGCCCCAGGGGACTCTGGGGCCAACGTCCTGACTTTC
CDR3 protein: CASKAPGDSGANVLTF

J gene: TRBJ2-3
V gene: TRBV7-3
clone size: -
D gene: TRBD2
CDR3 DNA: TGTGCCAGCAGCTTAAAATTAGGTAGCGGGAGGGCAGATACGCAGTATTTT
CDR3 protein: CASSLKLGSGRADTQYF

J gene: TRBJ1-3
V gene: TRBV5-1
clone size: many
D gene: -
CDR3 DNA: TGCGCCAGCAGCCTCGCTGCACAGGGAATAGGAAACACCATATATTTT
CDR3 protein: CASSLAAQGIGNTIYF

J gene: TRBJ2-7
V gene: TRBV28
clone size: -
D gene: TRBD2
CDR3 DNA: TGTGCCAGCAGTTTATCCCTAGCGGGAACAAGGTCCTACGAGCAGTACTTC
CDR3 protein: CASSLSLAGTRSYEQYF

J gene: TRBJ1-2
V gene: TRBV29-1
clone size: once
D gene: TRBD1
CDR3 DNA: TGCAGCGTTACTGAGGCTGGGACAGGCGTTACCGGCTACACCTTC
CDR3 protein: CSVTEAGTGVTGYTF

J gene: TRBJ2-5
V gene: TRBV25-1
clone size: -
D gene: -
CDR3 DNA: TGTGCCAGCAGTGAATACAAGGGGCAAGAGACCCAGTACTTC
CDR3 protein: CASSEYKGQETQYF

J gene: TRBJ2-4
V gene: TRBV28
clone size: -
D gene: TRBD1
CDR3 DNA: TGTGCCAGCAGGACCTTGACAGGGTCCAAAAACATTCAGTACTTC
CDR3 protein: CASRTLTGSKNIQYF

J gene: TRBJ2-7
V gene: TRBV5-4
clone size: -
D gene: -
CDR3 DNA: TGTGCCAGCAGCTTGACAGGTGGTAACGAGCAGTACTTC
CDR3 protein: CASSLTGGNEQYF

J gene: TRBJ2-7
V gene: TRBV27
clone size: once
D gene: TRBD2
CDR3 DNA: TGTGCCAGCAGTTTAGCCCAAACTAGCGCTAAGCAGTACTTC
CDR3 protein: CASSLAQTSAKQYF

J gene: TRBJ2-7
V gene: TRBV27
clone size: -
D gene: TRBD2
CDR3 DNA: TGTGCCAGCAGTCTAGGGACTAGCGGGCGCTACGAGCAGTACTTC
CDR3 protein: CASSLGTSGRYEQYF

J gene: TRBJ1-2
V gene: TRBV5-1
clone size: -
D gene: TRBD1
CDR3 DNA: TGCGCCAGCAGCTTCCAGACAGGGGGCAGTGGCTACACCTTC
CDR3 protein: CASSFQTGGSGYTF

J gene: TRBJ1-1
V gene: TRBV6-1
clone size: -
D gene: TRBD1
CDR3 DNA: TGTGCCAGCAGTGAAACCCTAGGGTCCCGGACAGGCTTT
CDR3 protein: CASSETLGSRTGF

J gene: TRBJ2-7
V gene: TRBV5-1
clone size: -
D gene: TRBD1
CDR3 DNA: TGCGCCAGCAGCTTCAGGGGGAGCTCCTACGAGCAGTACTTC
CDR3 protein: CASSFRGSSYEQYF

J gene: TRBJ2-1
V gene: TRBV19
clone size: -
D gene: TRBD2
CDR3 DNA: TGTGCCACCCTAGCGGGCTACAATGAGCAGTTCTTC
CDR3 protein: CATLAGYNEQFF

J gene: TRBJ2-3
V gene: TRBV30
clone size: few
D gene: -
CDR3 DNA: TGTGCCTGGAGGGGGCTCACCCAGTGGGATACGCAGTATTTT
CDR3 protein: CAWRGLTQWDTQYF

J gene: TRBJ2-4
V gene: TRBV7-2
clone size: once
D gene: TRBD1
CDR3 DNA: TGTGCCAGCAGCTCCCAGACAGGGATGGACAAAAACATTCAGTACTTC
CDR3 protein: CASSSQTGMDKNIQYF

J gene: TRBJ2-5
V gene: TRBV2
clone size: -
D gene: -
CDR3 DNA: TGTGCCAGCAGTATCCCTTGGCATCAAGAGACCCAGTACTTC
CDR3 protein: CASSIPWHQETQYF

J gene: TRBJ2-2
V gene: TRBV15
clone size: -
D gene: -
CDR3 DNA: TGTGCCACCAGCAGAGATATGGGGGCCGACACCGGGGAGCTGTTTTTT
CDR3 protein: CATSRDMGADTGELFF

J gene: TRBJ2-1
V gene: TRBV19
clone size: -
D gene: TRBD2
CDR3 DNA: TGTGCCAGTAGTACCCGGACTAGTGAGCAGTTCTTC
CDR3 protein: CASSTRTSEQFF

J gene: TRBJ2-1
V gene: TRBV21-1
clone size: -
D gene: -
CDR3 DNA: TGTGCCAGCCGGGGACTAGTTATACGTGAGCAGTTCTTC
CDR3 protein: CASRGLVIREQFF

J gene: TRBJ2-1
V gene: TRBV2
clone size: -
D gene: TRBD2
CDR3 DNA: TGTGCCAGCAGTGAAGCGACCCCGGGGGGGGAGCAGTTCTTC
CDR3 protein: CASSEATPGGEQFF

J gene: TRBJ2-7
V gene: TRBV27
clone size: -
D gene: TRBD2
CDR3 DNA: TGTGCCAGCAGTTTTACTAGCGGGAACTACGAGCAGTACTTC
CDR3 protein: CASSFTSGNYEQYF

J gene: TRBJ2-3
V gene: TRBV7-3
clone size: -
D gene: -
CDR3 DNA: TGTGCCAGCAGCTTAGGGGGCGGGTACACAGATACGCAGTATTTT
CDR3 protein: CASSLGGGYTDTQYF

J gene: TRBJ1-2
V gene: TRBV6-1
clone size: -
D gene: TRBD1
CDR3 DNA: TGTGCCACCGGACAGGGAGAATGGTACGGCTACACCTTC
CDR3 protein: CATGQGEWYGYTF

J gene: TRBJ1-1
V gene: TRBV18
clone size: -
D gene: TRBD1
CDR3 DNA: TGTGCCAGCTCATCGGGACAGTCACAAAACACTGAAGCTTTCTTT
CDR3 protein: CASSSGQSQNTEAFF

J gene: TRBJ1-2
V gene: TRBV18
clone size: -
D gene: -
CDR3 DNA: TGTGCCAGCTCACCCTCTGACCGGGGGAACTATGGCTACACCTTC
CDR3 protein: CASSPSDRGNYGYTF

J gene: TRBJ2-1
V gene: TRBV5-4
clone size: -
D gene: -
CDR3 DNA: TGTGCCAGCAGTCCAGCCCCCGGGACACGGTACAATGAGCAGTTCTTC
CDR3 protein: CASSPAPGTRYNEQFF

J gene: TRBJ2-7
V gene: TRBV19
clone size: -
D gene: TRBD1
CDR3 DNA: TGTGCCAGTAGCACAGGGGGCGGGTACGAGCAGTACTTC
CDR3 protein: CASSTGGGYEQYF

J gene: TRBJ2-1
V gene: TRBV25-1
clone size: -
D gene: -
CDR3 DNA: TGTGCCAGCAGTGCTCGATCGCCATCCTACTACAATGAGCAGTTCTTC
CDR3 protein: CASSARSPSYYNEQFF

J gene: TRBJ2-1
V gene: TRBV9
clone size: once
D gene: -
CDR3 DNA: TGTGCCAGCAGCGTACAGGTAGACAATGAGCAGTTCTTC
CDR3 protein: CASSVQVDNEQFF

J gene: TRBJ1-5
V gene: TRBV9
clone size: -
D gene: -
CDR3 DNA: TGTGCCAGCAGCGCGACTCGGGGGGGCCCGCCCCAGCATTTT
CDR3 protein: CASSATRGGPPQHF

J gene: TRBJ1-5
V gene: TRBV19
clone size: few
D gene: -
CDR3 DNA: TGTGCCAGTAGTATTGGAGGGCATAGCAATCAGCCCCAGCATTTT
CDR3 protein: CASSIGGHSNQPQHF

J gene: TRBJ2-5
V gene: TRBV5-5
clone size: once
D gene: -
CDR3 DNA: TGTGCCAGCAGCCGGGAAATCCAAGAGACCCAGTACTTC
CDR3 protein: CASSREIQETQYF

J gene: TRBJ2-1
V gene: TRBV11-2
clone size: -
D gene: TRBD2
CDR3 DNA: TGTGCCAGCAACCCCCCTAGCGGGAGCTACAATGAGCAGTTCTTC
CDR3 protein: CASNPPSGSYNEQFF

J gene: TRBJ2-6
V gene: TRBV19
clone size: -
D gene: -
CDR3 DNA: TGTGCCAGTATCAATGTACGGGACAAGAGCTCTGGGGCCAACGTCCTGACTTTC
CDR3 protein: CASINVRDKSSGANVLTF

J gene: TRBJ2-1
V gene: TRBV4-1
clone size: -
D gene: TRBD2
CDR3 DNA: TGCGCCAGCAGCCAAGATCGGGGGACTAGCGTTGAGCAGTTCTTC
CDR3 protein: CASSQDRGTSVEQFF

J gene: TRBJ2-1
V gene: TRBV12-5
clone size: -
D gene: TRBD1
CDR3 DNA: TGTGCTAGTGGTTTGGCAGGGGGCAATGAGCAGTTCTTC
CDR3 protein: CASGLAGGNEQFF

J gene: TRBJ2-1
V gene: TRBV14
clone size: -
D gene: TRBD2
CDR3 DNA: TGTGCCAGCAGCCAAGATGAAATTGGTCTAGCGGAATACAATGAGCAGTTCTTC
CDR3 protein: CASSQDEIGLAEYNEQFF

J gene: TRBJ2-2
V gene: TRBV11-3
clone size: once
D gene: -
CDR3 DNA: TGTGCCAGCAGCCCTGCTACGAACACCGGGGAGCTGTTTTTT
CDR3 protein: CASSPATNTGELFF

J gene: TRBJ2-3
V gene: TRBV6-5
clone size: -
D gene: TRBD1
CDR3 DNA: TGTGCCAGCAGTTCGTACCAGGGGGCAGGGGCAGATACGCAGTATTTT
CDR3 protein: CASSSYQGAGADTQYF

J gene: TRBJ2-5
V gene: TRBV5-8
clone size: -
D gene: -
CDR3 DNA: TGTGCCAGCAGTACAGGCCTCGAAAGTTCAGGGGAGACCCAGTACTTC
CDR3 protein: CASSTGLESSGETQYF

J gene: TRBJ2-3
V gene: TRBV19
clone size: -
D gene: TRBD2
CDR3 DNA: TGTGCCACAAAGACTAGCCCAAGAGCAGATACGCAGTATTTT
CDR3 protein: CATKTSPRADTQYF

J gene: TRBJ2-1
V gene: TRBV5-1
clone size: -
D gene: -
CDR3 DNA: TGCGCCAGCAGCTTGCTACCTCACAATGAGCAGTTCTTC
CDR3 protein: CASSLLPHNEQFF

J gene: TRBJ2-1
V gene: TRBV30
clone size: -
D gene: -
CDR3 DNA: TGTGCCTTCCTTCGCTCTAGGGGCCCCCCCTACAATGAGCAGTTCTTC
CDR3 protein: CAFLRSRGPPYNEQFF

J gene: TRBJ1-5
V gene: TRBV27
clone size: -
D gene: TRBD1
CDR3 DNA: TGTGCCAGCAGTTGGGCGCCAGGGGGACAGCCCCAGCATTTT
CDR3 protein: CASSWAPGGQPQHF

J gene: TRBJ2-7
V gene: TRBV2
clone size: -
D gene: -
CDR3 DNA: TGTGCCAGCAGTGTTCTAGCAGGCTACGAGCAGTACTTC
CDR3 protein: CASSVLAGYEQYF

J gene: TRBJ2-1
V gene: TRBV11-2
clone size: few
D gene: TRBD2
CDR3 DNA: TGTGCCAGCAGCCAGGCCGGGACTAGCGTTGATGAGCAGTTCTTC
CDR3 protein: CASSQAGTSVDEQFF

J gene: TRBJ2-1
V gene: TRBV7-3
clone size: -
D gene: -
CDR3 DNA: TGTGCCAGCAGCTTAGGGGGGACCCGCTCCTACAATGAGCAGTTCTTC
CDR3 protein: CASSLGGTRSYNEQFF